The T cell receptor beta chain described here comes from a study of CD8 T cells in Susac syndrome. Reverse transcription of about 0.5 to 1 ug RNA was carried out with random hexamers. TCRdb re-analysed the immunoSEQ multiplex PCR reads in MiXCR, keeping a single row per CDR3 protein. The sample shows approximately 210,000 distinct CDR3 sequences, around 93% of them seen only once. On this clonotype itself: The antigen remains unidentified.

General study findings and limits: That the number of individuals in its TCR sequencing and HLA analysis was relatively small was acknowledged by the study.

The junction had 0 bases not matched to a gene; V was cut back by 6 bases and J by 5 bases. CDR3 size: 13 residues. The diagnostic criteria for definite or probable disease, as recently defined, were met by the patients with Susac syndrome. Negative isolation was applied to CD8+ and CD4+ T cells, and FACS enrichment was applied to TEMRA cells. This TCR came from a human donor with Susac syndrome. The chain recombines TRBV12-3 or TRBV12-4 with TRBJ1-6, with 8 bases matching TRBD1. Sequencing input: CD4+ T cells from PBMCs. CDR3 coding DNA: TGTGCCAGCAGGACAGGGGATAATTCACCCCTCCACTTT. Protein sequence: CASRTGDNSPLHF.